A selection of T cell receptor beta chains follows, all from one sample in a study of OX40 agonist ivuxolimab in advanced cancers. Assay: immunoSEQ multiplex PCR; the TCRdb copy retains only in-frame clones and omits some. The table includes some 75,000 clones, roughly 80% detected once. The sequences come from CD4+ or CD8+ T cells sorted from blood, collected in a trial of the OX40 agonist ivuxolimab. The receptors shown here come from an adult with an advanced solid tumor such as melanoma, head and neck, liver or kidney cancer. Each CDR3 is given with its conserved first and last residue. Expanded clones get a size class; other rows say once, few or many, or leave the size out.

J gene | V gene | clone size | CDR3 protein
TRBJ2-2 | TRBV6-1 | - | CASSEVEELFF
TRBJ2-7 | TRBV7-2 | - | CASSLVFGGEQYF
TRBJ1-1 | TRBV28 | - | CASSPQGPRNTEAFF
TRBJ1-2 | TRBV18 | - | CASSPSPDLYGYTF
TRBJ2-3 | TRBV6-6 | few | CASSYEGGTDTQYF
TRBJ2-1 | TRBV5-1 | - | CASSLQGAGNEQFF
TRBJ2-1 | TRBV25-1 | - | CASSERGGSYNEQFF
TRBJ1-2 | TRBV7-9 | - | CASSYRVSYGYTF
TRBJ1-5 | TRBV6-1 | - | CASSWTVDQPQHF
TRBJ2-2 | TRBV7-2 | - | CASSLARSTTGELFF
TRBJ2-7 | TRBV7-2 | - | CASSIGQLGVEQYF
TRBJ1-1 | TRBV7-8 | - | CASSSRTAYTEAFF
TRBJ1-5 | TRBV7-9 | - | CASSRHSLEGNQPQHF
TRBJ1-3 | TRBV27 | - | CASKEGLSGNTIYF
TRBJ2-3 | TRBV6-5 | - | CASSLDSDTQYF
TRBJ1-2 | TRBV28 | - | CASSTDRMSGYTF
TRBJ2-2 | TRBV5-6 | - | CASSLGTGAHSAGELFF
TRBJ2-3 | TRBV9 | - | CASSPDRGADTQYF
TRBJ2-1 | TRBV19 | - | CASRRASGSVDEQFF
TRBJ2-1 | TRBV4-2 | - | CASSQDWLAMGNEQFF
TRBJ2-7 | TRBV20-1 | - | CSAADPYEQYF
TRBJ2-6 | TRBV7-2 | once | CASSARQGVGSGANVLTF
TRBJ1-2 | TRBV7-3 | - | CASSSQGYGGYTF
TRBJ2-5 | TRBV27 | medium-sized | CASSLSSWETQYF
TRBJ1-2 | TRBV19 | - | CASSIDIPGTGGGYTF
TRBJ1-3 | TRBV9 | once | CASSASGNTIYF
TRBJ1-2 | TRBV6-1 | once | CASSEEAGGGYTF
TRBJ2-1 | TRBV28 | few | CASSLGDRGNEQFF
TRBJ1-5 | TRBV28 | many | CASSFLQGGFQPQHF
TRBJ2-1 | TRBV7-9 | - | CASSLRQGGEQFF
TRBJ2-5 | TRBV7-2 | - | CASSLGGQQETQYF